The 29 T cell receptor beta chains below all came from one sample that was sequenced in a study of OX40 agonist ivuxolimab in advanced cancers. Sequencing used immunoSEQ multiplex PCR; TCRdb keeps in-frame clones, though not all of them. The sample records tens of thousands of clones, 70% to 85% being singletons. The source was CD4+ or CD8+ T cells sorted from blood, collected in a trial of the OX40 agonist ivuxolimab. Receptors originate from an adult with an advanced solid tumor such as melanoma, head and neck, liver or kidney cancer.

The chain is built from TRBV6-1 and TRBJ1-6, with TRBD1 as a possible D gene (6 bases). Germline CDR1 and CDR2: MNHNS and SASEGT. This CDR3 contains 15 residues. The germline V and J ends were trimmed by 9 bases and 7 bases, with 19 bases remaining between them. For the CDR3, the DNA is TGTGCCAGTGCCCTCCGGGACATTTCAAATTCACCCCTCCACTTT. Translated: CASALRDISNSPLHF.

The chain couples TRBV28 to TRBJ2-3; D tentatively fits TRBD1 or TRBD2 (5 bases each). The CDR3 covers 14 residues. Trimming cost V 5 bases and J 0 bases, with 9 bases left between them. Germline V gene sequence: CDR1 MDHEN, CDR2 SYDVKM. DNA of the CDR3: TGTGCCAGCAGTACACGGGACAGCACAGATACGCAGTATTTT. It encodes CASSTRDSTDTQYF.

The chain recombines TRBV25-1 with TRBJ1-2; D unresolved. The germline gives CDR1 MGHDK, CDR2 SYGVNS. Trimming removed 10 bases at V and 5 bases at J, with 11 bases between. The CDR3 covers 11 residues. The CDR3 sequence is CATRHGYGYTF. CDR3 nucleotides: TGTGCCACCCGCCACGGGTATGGCTACACCTTC.

This clone was picked up one time. The genes are TRBV7-8 and TRBJ1-1; D gene ambiguous. The CDR3 runs 13 residues. Germline V gene lookup returns CDR1 SGHVS and CDR2 FQNEAQ. Trimming removed 3 bases at V and 0 bases at J, with 5 bases between. CDR3 sequence: CASSFQLNTEAFF. CDR3 coding DNA: TGTGCCAGCAGCTTTCAACTGAACACTGAAGCTTTCTTT.

V is TRBV6-1 and J is TRBJ2-7; 8 nucleotides align to TRBD2. This CDR3 has 15 amino acids. Germline assignment: CDR1 MNHNS and CDR2 SASEGT. The junction had 7 bases not matched to a gene; V was cut back by 6 bases and J by 0 bases. The CDR3 loop is CASSLGGTSSYEQYV. For the CDR3, the DNA is TGTGCCAGCAGCCTGGGTGGGACTAGCTCCTACGAGCAGTACGTC.

The chain has TRBV28 and TRBJ1-2; TRBD1 matches at 10 bases. With V trimmed by 0 bases and J by 4 bases, 2 bases remained unmatched. Looked up from germline, CDR1 is MDHEN and CDR2 is SYDVKM. The CDR3 extends over 15 amino acids. CDR3 nucleotide sequence: TGTGCCAGCAGTTTATGGACAGGGGGCGGCTATGGCTACACCTTC. This gives the protein CASSLWTGGGYGYTF.

Comments on this clone: Different DNA sequences within this sample yield the same CDR3. The chain links TRBV5-1 to TRBJ2-2; TRBD1 or TRBD2 may be the D gene (5 bases each). This CDR3 is built from 13 residues. The V end lost 5 bases, the J end lost 3 bases, and 8 bases lay between the germline ends. From germline, CDR1 is SGHRS and CDR2 YFSETQ. CDR3 sequence reads: CASSRGDTGELFF. The CDR3 coding sequence is TGCGCCAGCAGTAGGGGAGACACCGGGGAGCTGTTTTTT.

The rearrangement links TRBV14 to TRBJ1-6, with TRBD1 identical over 7 bases. With V trimmed by 10 bases and J by 9 bases, 9 bases remained unmatched. CDR1 is SGHDN, CDR2 FVKESK, per germline. The length of the CDR3 is 13 residues. In DNA, the CDR3 is TGTGCCACCTCACAGGGGTTGGGTTCACCCCTCCACTTT. This codes for CATSQGLGSPLHF.

This clone was seen once. The chain links TRBV7-2 to TRBJ2-7; TRBD2 aligns across 8 bases. Germline CDR1 reads SGHTA; CDR2 reads FQGNSA. This CDR3 contains 15 residues. The V gene end was trimmed by 2 bases and the J gene end by 0 bases; junction bases not matched to a gene: 3. CDR3 sequence (DNA): TGTGCCAGCAGCTTACGGGGGGGGAGCTCCTACGAGCAGTACGTC. Amino acids: CASSLRGGSSYEQYV.

The J gene is TRBJ1-2, the V gene TRBV28; 8 bases map to TRBD1. Losses at the gene ends were 5 bases for V and 6 bases for J; bases not matched to a gene: 5. The CDR3 runs 13 residues. Germline V gene lookup returns CDR1 MDHEN and CDR2 SYDVKM. CDR3 region: CASSHRGRDGYTF. In DNA, the CDR3 is TGTGCCAGCAGTCACAGGGGGAGGGATGGCTACACCTTC.

This sequence joins TRBV7-8 and TRBJ1-3; D is uncertain. The CDR3 totals 15 residues. Germline V CDR1 and CDR2: SGHVS, FQNEAQ. Trimming took off 7 bases at V and 2 bases at J, with 15 bases between the two ends. CDR3 in amino acids: CASTQSRLAGNTIYF. The CDR3 coding sequence is TGTGCCAGCACACAGAGTCGGTTAGCTGGAAACACCATATATTTT. The complete variable domain, with remaining parts taken from reference TRBV7-8 and TRBJ1-3, reads GAGVSQSPRYKVAKRGQDVALRCDPISGHVSLFWYQQALGQGPEFLTYFQNEAQLDKSGLPSDRFFAERPEGSVSTLKIQRTQQEDSAVYLCASTQSRLAGNTIYFGEGSWLTVV.

A word on this clone: In the same sample, other DNA sequences code for this CDR3. This chain joins TRBV5-1 and TRBJ2-7; a possible D gene is TRBD1 (6 bases). This CDR3 is 14 amino acids long. V lost 0 bases to trimming and J lost 2 bases, with 9 bases between them. Germline V gene data show CDR1 as SGHRS and CDR2 as YFSETQ. The CDR3 DNA reads as TGCGCCAGCAGCTTGGGGGGGACAACCTACGAGCAGTACGTC. Protein: CASSLGGTTYEQYV.

V and J are TRBV2 and TRBJ2-3, with D uncertain. CDR1 and CDR2 (germline): SNHLY, FYNNEI. The CDR3 length is 11 residues. Trimming removed 7 bases from V and 7 bases from J, with 9 bases in between. Here the CDR3 DNA reads TGTGCCAGCATGGCGACATATACGCAGTATTTT. This encodes CASMATYTQYF.

The chain uses TRBV7-2 and TRBJ1-5; D not resolved. Germline V lookup: CDR1 SGHTA, CDR2 FQGNSA. Trimming stripped 5 bases from V and 0 bases from J, with 8 bases between. CDR3 length: 14 amino acids. CDR3 loop: CASSQVNSNQPQHF. CDR3 nucleotide sequence: TGTGCCAGCAGCCAAGTGAATAGCAATCAGCCCCAGCATTTT.

About this clone itself: The conserved phenylalanine or tryptophan is not found at the CDR3 terminus, so this likely reflects a read error. No DNA is shown, since the ends of the CDR3 on it are uncertain; the CDR3 is the one TCRdb lists. This sequence joins TRBV3-2 and TRBJ1-4. TRBV3-2 corresponds to a pseudogene. The CDR3 length is 9 residues, termini included. CDR3 residues: CASSQERDG.

This chain uses TRBV11-2 with TRBJ1-5, with D perhaps TRBD1 (6 bases). CDR1 and CDR2 (germline): SGHAT, FQNNGV. This CDR3 contains 15 residues. Deletions cut 1 base from V and 5 bases from J, with 12 bases between. CDR3 DNA sequence: TGTGCCAGCAGCTTAGGAACAGGGTGGGATCAGCCCCAGCATTTT. The encoded protein is CASSLGTGWDQPQHF. Variable domain in full (rest from reference TRBV11-2 and TRBJ1-5): EAGVAQSPRYKIIEKRQSVAFWCNPISGHATLYWYQQILGQGPKLLIQFQNNGVVDDSQLPKDRFSAERLKGVDSTLKIQPAKLEDSAVYLCASSLGTGWDQPQHFGDGTRLSIL.

The chain has TRBV2 and TRBJ1-1, with 7 positions matching TRBD1. The CDR3 is 14 residues long. V was clipped by 2 bases and J by 8 bases; unmatched bases: 8. Germline CDR1 reads SNHLY; CDR2 reads FYNNEI. CDR3: CASSEPNRGWEAFF. In nucleotides, the CDR3 is TGTGCCAGCAGTGAACCAAACAGGGGCTGGGAAGCTTTCTTT.

The chain carries TRBV5-8 and TRBJ2-7, with no clear D. The CDR3 has 11 residues. The V and J ends lost 0 bases and 2 bases respectively, with 0 bases between them. Germline assignment: CDR1 SGHTS and CDR2 YDEGEE. The chain's CDR3 is CASSLAYEQYF. The CDR3 bases are TGTGCCAGCAGCTTGGCCTACGAGCAGTACTTC.

DNA of the CDR3: TGTGCCAGCGGGGGGCTTTCGGGGACCCAGTACTTC. This sequence encodes CASGGLSGTQYF. This chain links TRBV6-1 with TRBJ2-5, with D tentatively TRBD1 or TRBD2 (6 bases each). From germline, CDR1 is MNHNS and CDR2 SASEGT. The CDR3 is 12 residues long. The V gene lost 8 bases and the J gene lost 7 bases, with 14 bases spanning the gap.

The chain uses TRBV7-7 and TRBJ2-5; possibly TRBD2 for D (6 bases). Germline CDR1 reads SSHAT; CDR2 reads FNYEAQ (reference sequence). V dropped 5 bases and J dropped 1 base, with 14 bases sitting between them. CDR3 length: 15 residues. The CDR3, as DNA: TGTGCCAGCAGCCCCATACTAGCTACCCAAGAGACCCAGTACTTC. Translated: CASSPILATQETQYF.

The chain links TRBV5-1 to TRBJ2-5; D perhaps matches TRBD1 (6 bases). Germline assignment: CDR1 SGHRS and CDR2 YFSETQ. V dropped 2 bases and J dropped 4 bases, with 9 bases sitting between them. The CDR3 consists of 13 residues. CDR3 nucleotides: TGCGCCAGCAGCTTCCAACAGGGAGAGACCCAGTACTTC. Its translation: CASSFQQGETQYF.

V is TRBV19 and J is TRBJ1-1; 9 nucleotides align to TRBD1. This CDR3 spans 15 amino acids. The ends lost 5 bases at V and 3 bases at J; junction bases unmatched: 7. The germline V gene has CDR1 LNHDA and CDR2 SQIVND (reference sequence). The CDR3 loop reads CASSQDRGPDTEAFF. The CDR3 DNA is TGTGCCAGTAGTCAGGACAGGGGTCCGGACACTGAAGCTTTCTTT.

The rearrangement links TRBV11-2 to TRBJ2-5; D is uncertain. Deletions cut 5 bases from V and 0 bases from J, with 10 bases between. This CDR3 comprises 14 residues. Germline V gives CDR1 SGHAT, CDR2 FQNNGV. CDR3 protein: CASSKPRNQETQYF. DNA for the CDR3: TGTGCCAGCAGCAAGCCGCGGAACCAAGAGACCCAGTACTTC.

This clone was seen more than once but under ten times. The chain carries TRBV5-6 and TRBJ1-6, with 9 bases fitting TRBD1. Germline CDR1 and CDR2: SGHDT and YYEEEE. The V gene end was trimmed by 0 bases and the J gene end by 7 bases; junction bases not matched to a gene: 2. CDR3 length: 15 residues. CDR3 DNA sequence: TGTGCCAGCAGCTTGGAAACAGGGGGCAATTCACCCCTCCACTTT. Residues: CASSLETGGNSPLHF. Variable domain in full (rest from reference TRBV5-6 and TRBJ1-6): DAGVTQSPTHLIKTRGQQVTLRCSPKSGHDTVSWYQQALGQGPQFIFQYYEEEERQRGNFPDRFSGHQFPNYSSELNVNALLLGDSALYLCASSLETGGNSPLHFGNGTRLTVT.

The rearrangement joins TRBV28 to TRBJ1-5; maybe TRBD1 (6 bases). Germline lookup yields CDR1 MDHEN and CDR2 SYDVKM. The CDR3 contains 14 residues. V was clipped by 2 bases and J by 9 bases, with 14 bases between them. In DNA, the CDR3 is TGTGCCAGCAGTTTAGGGGGCTCCCAGGGGCCCCAGCATTTT. As protein: CASSLGGSQGPQHF.

This clone was seen a single time. The chain employs TRBV7-2 and TRBJ1-1; a weak D match, TRBD1 (5 bases). The CDR3 length is 14 residues. V lost 1 base and J lost 5, with 11 bases in between. The germline CDR1 and CDR2 sequences are SGHTA and FQGNSA. The CDR3 reads CASSLVRARTEAFF. The CDR3 DNA reads TGTGCCAGCAGCTTAGTCAGGGCTCGGACTGAAGCTTTCTTT.

The rearrangement joins TRBV19 to TRBJ2-1, with D possibly matching TRBD1 (5 bases). V was clipped by 6 bases and J by 0 bases, with 12 bases between them. Germline assignment: CDR1 LNHDA and CDR2 SQIVND (reference sequence). The CDR3 contains 15 residues. The chain's CDR3 is CASRLTGSSYNEQFF. DNA for the CDR3: TGTGCCAGTAGACTAACAGGCAGCTCCTACAATGAGCAGTTCTTC.

The chain recombines TRBV6-5 with TRBJ2-1, with D tentatively TRBD2 (6 bases). V was trimmed by 8 bases and J by 5 bases, leaving 13 bases between them. Germline V gene data show CDR1 as MNHEY and CDR2 as SVGAGI. This CDR3 comprises 13 residues. CDR3 protein: CASSRREHNEQFF. The CDR3 coding sequence is TGTGCCAGCTCTCGGCGGGAACACAATGAGCAGTTCTTC.

CDR3 loop: CASSPQGWGNQPQHF. The CDR3 nucleotides are TGTGCCAGCAGTCCTCAGGGGTGGGGGAATCAGCCCCAGCATTTT. The gene calls are TRBV6-1 and TRBJ1-5, with a weak D call TRBD1 (6 bases). V dropped 5 bases and J dropped 4 bases, with 15 bases sitting between them. Germline CDR1 reads MNHNS; CDR2 reads SASEGT. The CDR3 consists of 15 residues.